One sample yielded the 26 T cell receptor beta chains listed below, sequenced in a study of response to subunit inactivated influenza vaccine. TCRdb analysed the RT-PCR reads with MiXCR anew, one entry per CDR3 protein. The table includes 650,000 to 800,000 distinct CDR3 sequences, around a sixth detected once. Sequences were derived from PBMCs from blood, sampled roughly 5 days after vaccination. The receptors here all came from a man aged 45-65 years who received an inactivated influenza vaccine.

V is TRBV9 and J is TRBJ2-1, with 9 positions matching TRBD2. The CDR3 length is 16 residues. Germline-derived CDR1 and CDR2 are SGDLS and YYNGEE. Trimming cost V 4 bases and J 2 bases; bases outside gene matches: 7. Here the CDR3 reads CASSPLTSGPYNEQFF. CDR3 in DNA: TGTGCCAGCAGCCCCTTGACTAGCGGCCCCTACAATGAGCAGTTCTTC.

The chain joins TRBV7-2 to TRBJ2-3; 8 bases align to TRBD2. The germline gives CDR1 SGHTA, CDR2 FQGNSA. The CDR3 totals 15 residues. V shed 6 bases, J shed 4 bases, and the junction held 9 bases outside the gene matches. The CDR3 is CASRPGGGGPDTQYF. CDR3 sequence (DNA): TGTGCCAGCAGACCGGGAGGGGGGGGGCCAGATACGCAGTATTTT.

This clonotype came up a few times. This chain links TRBV20-1 with TRBJ1-1; TRBD1 is a possible D gene (5 bases). The CDR3 has 15 amino acids. V dropped 7 bases and J dropped 4 bases, with 22 bases sitting between them. The germline gives CDR1 DFQATT, CDR2 SNEGSKA (reference sequence). The CDR3 bases are TGCAGTGTCGGACCGTCGGGGGGGAAGAGCACTGAAGCTTTCTTT. It encodes CSVGPSGGKSTEAFF.

This clonotype was counted between two and nine times. The chain joins TRBV12-3 or TRBV12-4 to TRBJ2-1, with TRBD2 matching over 9 bases. This CDR3 comprises 15 residues. Germline trimming cut 6 bases from V and 6 bases from J; bases unmatched to any gene: 9. Here the CDR3 reads CASSVHLAGTNEQFF. CDR3 DNA: TGTGCCAGCAGCGTCCACCTAGCGGGAACCAATGAGCAGTTCTTC.

There are a few counts of this clonotype. The J gene is TRBJ2-7, the V gene TRBV20-1; D is perhaps TRBD2 (5 bases). CDR3 size: 11 residues. V was pared by 5 bases and J by 2 bases, with 7 bases between. Per germline, CDR1 DFQATT and CDR2 SNEGSKA (reference sequence). CDR3 in DNA: TGCAGTGCTGAGGGTACCTACGAGCAGTACTTC. This codes for CSAEGTYEQYF.

This clonotype came up a few times. The genes are TRBV20-1 and TRBJ1-1, with 9 bases matching TRBD1. J was trimmed by 4 bases and V by 6 bases; bases with no gene match: 12. The CDR3 length is 15 residues. In germline, CDR1 is DFQATT, CDR2 SNEGSKA (reference sequence). CDR3 region: CSAPPGQGGSTEAFF. The CDR3 DNA reads TGCAGTGCCCCTCCGGGACAGGGTGGGAGCACTGAAGCTTTCTTT.

This sequence joins TRBV30 and TRBJ1-6, with 7 bases that match TRBD1. J was trimmed by 9 bases and V by 3 bases; bases with no gene match: 5. In germline, CDR1 is GTSNPN, CDR2 SVGIG (reference sequence). The CDR3 length is 13 residues. The CDR3 is CAWREQGTSPLHF. The CDR3 DNA is TGTGCCTGGAGAGAACAGGGGACTTCACCCCTCCACTTT.

The chain joins TRBV20-1 to TRBJ2-1, with 11 bases identical to TRBD2. The J segment lost 4 bases and the V segment lost 4 bases, leaving 9 bases of the junction unmatched. CDR1 and CDR2 (germline): DFQATT, SNEGSKA (reference sequence). The CDR3 runs 16 residues. The CDR3 here is CSATIAGGPQYNEQFF. The CDR3 coding sequence is TGCAGTGCTACCATAGCGGGAGGGCCTCAGTACAATGAGCAGTTCTTC.

This clonotype was found a few times. The genes are TRBV5-5 and TRBJ1-4; no firm D call. V gave up 3 bases and J gave up 10 bases, with 19 bases separating them. CDR1 is SGHKS and CDR2 is YYEKEE in the germline V gene (reference sequence). This CDR3 has 15 amino acids. This CDR3 reads CASSSIPSDGGKLFF. The CDR3 bases are TGTGCCAGCAGCTCCATCCCCTCAGACGGCGGAAAACTGTTTTTT.

The rearrangement uses TRBV4-2 and TRBJ2-4, with 7 nucleotides matching TRBD2. Germline trimming cut 2 bases from V and 8 bases from J; bases unmatched to any gene: 9. CDR1 is LGHNA, CDR2 YNFKEQ, per germline. The CDR3 is 15 residues long. CDR3 sequence (DNA): TGTGCCAGCAGCCAAACGCGCGCGGGAGTGGACATTCAGTACTTC. Amino acid sequence: CASSQTRAGVDIQYF.

This chain connects TRBV6-6 to TRBJ2-7; D not certain. Trimming took off 10 bases at V and 0 bases at J, with 13 bases between the two ends. CDR1 and CDR2 from the germline V gene are MNHNY and SVGAGI (reference sequence). The CDR3 extends over 13 amino acids. CDR3 bases: TGTGCCACCCAAGGTTCAGGCTCCTACGAGCAGTACTTC. Amino acids: CATQGSGSYEQYF.

This clonotype has just a few counts. This rearrangement joins TRBV6-2 or TRBV6-3 to TRBJ2-1; 8 bases line up with TRBD2. Germline V CDR1 and CDR2: MNHEY, SVGEGT. V trimming: 7 bases; J trimming: 2 bases; junction bases outside the gene matches: 10. The CDR3 has 16 residues. The CDR3 region has the DNA TGTGCCAGCACCCTAGCGGGTGCGCTCGCCTACAATGAGCAGTTCTTC. This encodes CASTLAGALAYNEQFF.

This clonotype showed up just once. The genes are TRBV28 and TRBJ2-7; D is ambiguous. Germline CDR1 is MDHEN and CDR2 is SYDVKM. Trimming removed 7 bases from V and 0 bases from J, with 13 bases in between. This CDR3 has 14 amino acids. The CDR3 DNA is TGTGCCAGCATGAGTCTCCACAGCTCCTACGAGCAGTACTTC. Translated, it gives CASMSLHSSYEQYF.

This rearrangement joins TRBV15 to TRBJ1-2; D gene ambiguous. The CDR3 length is 16 residues. Trimming stripped 5 bases from V and 2 bases from J, with 18 bases between. CDR1 is LNHNV and CDR2 is YYDKDF in the germline V gene (reference sequence). The CDR3 loop is CATSGIYDVLNYGYTF. The CDR3, as DNA: TGTGCCACCAGCGGTATCTACGATGTATTGAACTATGGCTACACCTTC.

The genes are TRBV6-5 and TRBJ2-7, with unresolved D. Trimming took off 2 bases at V and 4 bases at J, with 15 bases between the two ends. The CDR3 consists of 15 residues. Per germline, CDR1 MNHEY and CDR2 SVGAGI. CDR3 protein: CASSYKAVGKYEQYF. CDR3 DNA sequence: TGTGCCAGCAGTTACAAGGCCGTCGGAAAATACGAGCAGTACTTC.

The chain combines TRBV12-3 or TRBV12-4 with TRBJ1-5, with 7 nucleotides matching TRBD1. The CDR3 is 15 residues long. Unmatched junction bases numbered 4, after V lost 5 bases and J lost 0 bases. The CDR3 sequence: CASSGDRLSNQPQHF. In DNA form, the CDR3 reads TGTGCCAGCAGTGGGGACAGACTTAGCAATCAGCCCCAGCATTTT.

This clonotype has a handful of counts. The chain links TRBV6-1 to TRBJ1-5; no clear D gene. Germline values: CDR1 MNHNS, CDR2 SASEGT. CDR3 length: 15 amino acids. Trimming took off 6 bases at V and 4 bases at J, with 16 bases between the two ends. CDR3 residues: CASSPDTVGNQPQHF. The CDR3 nucleotides read TGTGCCAGCAGCCCCGACACGGTGGGGAATCAGCCCCAGCATTTT.

The DNA for the CDR3 is TGTGCCAGCAGTTTGGTTGGCGCCTGGGAAAATAATTCACCCCTCCACTTT. Translating it yields CASSLVGAWENNSPLHF. The chain couples TRBV28 to TRBJ1-6; D not resolved. Germline V gene data show CDR1 as MDHEN and CDR2 as SYDVKM. Trimming took 3 bases from V and 5 from J, leaving 17 bases between them. This CDR3 has 17 amino acids.

A few counts support this clonotype. The chain links TRBV27 to TRBJ2-1, with 11 bases matching TRBD2. Germline trimming cut 3 bases from V and 10 bases from J; bases unmatched to any gene: 5. The CDR3 sequence is 14 residues long. Germline V gene lookup returns CDR1 MNHEY and CDR2 SMNVEV (reference sequence). In nucleotides, the CDR3 is TGTGCCAGCAGTTTTAGCGGGAGGGCACGGGAGCAGTTCTTC. This codes for CASSFSGRAREQFF.

The chain links TRBV11-2 to TRBJ2-3, with D possibly matching TRBD2 (6 bases). The V end was cut by 2 bases, the J end by 0 bases, with 9 bases between. The germline gives CDR1 SGHAT, CDR2 FQNNGV. The CDR3 sequence is 15 residues long. CDR3 sequence reads: CASSLRAGSTDTQYF. CDR3 nucleotides: TGTGCCAGCAGCTTAAGGGCGGGGAGCACAGATACGCAGTATTTT.

This clonotype was observed a handful of times. V gene TRBV12-3 or TRBV12-4 combines with J gene TRBJ2-2; 11 nucleotides match TRBD2. CDR3 length equals 16 residues. V lost 6 bases to trimming and J lost 1 base; unmatched junction nucleotides: 4. The CDR3 DNA reads as TGTGCCAGCAGGCAGACTAGCGGGGTGAACACCGGGGAGCTGTTTTTT. This sequence encodes CASRQTSGVNTGELFF.

This rearrangement joins TRBV30 to TRBJ2-1, with 9 bases identical to TRBD2. After removal of 4 bases from V and 7 bases from J, the junction contained 5 bases not matched to a gene. The CDR3 runs 13 residues. Germline V gene sequence: CDR1 GTSNPN, CDR2 SVGIG (reference sequence). As DNA, the CDR3 is TGTGCCTGGACGGGACTAGCTTCTAATGAGCAGTTCTTC. Translating gives CAWTGLASNEQFF. Based on the CDR3 plus reference TRBV30 and TRBJ2-1, the full variable domain is SQTIHQWPATLVQPVGSPLSLECTVEGTSNPNLYWYRQAAGRGLQLLFYSVGIGQISSEVPQNLSASRPQDRQFILSSKKLLLSDSGFYLCAWTGLASNEQFFGPGTRLTVL.

The CDR3 sequence: CASSSDYGQPYNEQFF. In nucleotides, the CDR3 is TGTGCCAGCAGTTCCGATTACGGGCAACCCTACAATGAGCAGTTCTTC. The chain carries TRBV6-2 or TRBV6-3 and TRBJ2-1; no reliable D call. This CDR3 has 16 residues. Germline CDR1 is MNHEY and CDR2 is SVGEGT. Between the trimmed V and J ends, which lost 4 bases and 2 bases, there was a span of 15 bases.

This clonotype came up a few times. The chain carries TRBV12-3 or TRBV12-4 and TRBJ2-2, with TRBD1 matching over 7 bases. The CDR3 runs to 15 residues. Losses at the gene ends were 3 bases for V and 7 bases for J; bases not matched to a gene: 8. Written as DNA, the CDR3 is TGTGCCAGCAGTTTGAGGGCAGGGGGAATCGGGGAGCTGTTTTTT. Translating gives CASSLRAGGIGELFF.

The gene calls are TRBV7-9 and TRBJ1-2, with unresolved D. V lost 5 bases to trimming and J lost 4 bases, with 14 bases between them. The germline gives CDR1 SEHNR, CDR2 FQNEAQ (reference sequence). This CDR3 has 14 residues. This chain's CDR3 is CASSPWSQSYGYTF. The CDR3 DNA reads TGTGCCAGCAGCCCATGGTCCCAATCCTATGGCTACACCTTC. The whole variable domain, filled in from reference TRBV7-9 and TRBJ1-2, reads DTGVSQNPRHKITKRGQNVTFRCDPISEHNRLYWYRQTLGQGPEFLTYFQNEAQLEKSRLLSDRFSAERPKGSFSTLEIQRTEQGDSAMYLCASSPWSQSYGYTFGSGTRLTVV.

This clonotype appeared a few times. The chain employs TRBV13 and TRBJ2-1; possibly TRBD2 for D (5 bases). The germline V gene has CDR1 PRHDT and CDR2 FYEKMQ (reference sequence). The CDR3 consists of 17 residues. V shed 1 base and J shed 6 bases, with 19 bases lying between them. The CDR3 loop reads CASSLAGNYRGSNEQFF. As DNA, the CDR3 is TGTGCCAGCAGCTTAGCGGGGAACTACCGTGGCTCCAATGAGCAGTTCTTC.